This T cell receptor (beta chain) is drawn from a study of shared T cell receptors in the human thymus. The data were produced by immunoSEQ multiplex PCR, yet TCRdb's version contains in-frame clones alone and is incomplete. There are under 700,000 clones in the sample; around 78% occur only once, and around 0.013% lies in the top ten. This clone has more than one count but fewer than ten. The V and J ends lost 6 bases and 6 bases respectively, with 9 bases between them. This CDR3 comprises 11 residues. CDR1 and CDR2 from the germline V gene are MNHNY and SVGAGI (reference sequence). These sequences were also reported in another study, on human thymus T cells.

This receptor was obtained from a boy less than two years old with a congenital heart defect. This chain joins TRBV6-6 and TRBJ2-7; D is perhaps TRBD1 (5 bases). The sequenced sample consisted of thymocytes. The CDR3 loop reads CASRGLSEQYF. The CDR3 DNA sequence: TGTGCCAGCAGGGGGCTTTCCGAGCAGTACTTC.